One sample yielded the 23 T cell receptor beta chains listed below, sequenced in a study of CD8+ T cells in alopecia areata. This sample's treatment: oral pan-JAK inhibitor, 5-10 mg twice daily. Sequencing templates came from extracted RNA that was reverse transcribed into cDNA. Produced via immunoSEQ multiplex PCR; TCRdb's table is partial and in-frame only. In the table there are roughly 110,000 clones, 84% of which are singletons. The material sequenced was CD8+ T cells sorted from blood, taken at week 24, from a patient treated with tofacitinib. Receptors originate from a human donor with alopecia areata.

V and J are TRBV6-5 and TRBJ2-7; D gene ambiguous. The CDR3 is 16 residues long. Germline V lookup: CDR1 MNHEY, CDR2 SVGAGI. Trimming stripped 0 bases from V and 0 bases from J, with 12 bases between. This CDR3 reads CASSYSKGLRSYEQYF. CDR3 DNA sequence: TGTGCCAGCAGTTACTCGAAGGGCCTCCGCTCCTACGAGCAGTACTTC.

This sequence joins TRBV5-4 and TRBJ2-1; no clear D. Germline-derived CDR1 and CDR2 are SGHNT and YYREEE (reference sequence). V was clipped by 0 bases and J by 2 bases, with 12 bases between them. This CDR3 comprises 16 residues. The CDR3 region is CASSLGLGSAYNEQFF. In nucleotides, the CDR3 is TGTGCCAGCAGCTTGGGGCTGGGGTCAGCCTACAATGAGCAGTTCTTC.

This chain links TRBV19 with TRBJ2-7; TRBD2 might be the D (5 bases). This CDR3 contains 13 residues. Trimming removed 1 base from V and 5 bases from J, with 9 bases in between. From germline, CDR1 is LNHDA and CDR2 SQIVND (reference sequence). CDR3 amino acids: CASSIGGSNEQYF. Here the CDR3 DNA reads TGTGCCAGTAGTATAGGCGGGTCTAACGAGCAGTACTTC. Full variable domain (missing parts from reference TRBV19 and TRBJ2-7): DGGITQSPKYLFRKEGQNVTLSCEQNLNHDAMYWYRQDPGQGLRLIYYSQIVNDFQKGDIAEGYSVSREKKESFPLTVTSAQKNPTAFYLCASSIGGSNEQYFGPGTRLTVT.

V is TRBV21-1 and J is TRBJ2-4; the D segment call TRBD1 is taken from the table without a DNA check. TRBV21-1 represents a pseudogene. This CDR3 spans 17 amino acids. CDR3 protein: CASTDHTGGAGKNIQYF. The CDR3 region has the DNA TGTGCCAGTACTGACCACACAGGGGGCGCTGGCAAAAACATTCAGTACTTC.

Remarks on this clone: The conserved phenylalanine or tryptophan normally closing the CDR3 is absent here, so this likely arose from a read error. J is TRBJ1-1 and V is TRBV2; D is undetermined. This CDR3 comprises 14 residues. CDR1 is SNHLY and CDR2 is FYNNEI in the germline V gene. Trimming shortened V by 8 bases and J by 2 bases, and 15 bases separated the two germline ends. In nucleotides, the CDR3 is TGTGCCAGCCCGCTTTACCCGACCAACACTGAAGCTTTCCTT. It encodes CASPLYPTNTEAFL.

The genes are TRBV29-1 and TRBJ2-5; 10 nucleotides match TRBD2. Germline lookup yields CDR1 SQVTM and CDR2 ANQGSEA. V shed 3 bases and J 5 bases; nucleotides not matched to a gene: 12. The CDR3 is 16 residues long. The DNA for the CDR3 is TGCAGCGTTGATGGGCTAGCGGGGGTCCGACCTGAGACCCAGTACTTC. This gives the protein CSVDGLAGVRPETQYF.

V gene TRBV2 combines with J gene TRBJ2-7; 9 positions agree with TRBD2. The CDR3 is 15 amino acids. Germline trimming cut 2 bases from V and 0 bases from J; bases unmatched to any gene: 2. Germline loops: CDR1 SNHLY, CDR2 FYNNEI. CDR3 in DNA: TGTGCCAGCAGTGAACGGCGGGGGGGCTCCTACGAGCAGTACTTC. Residues: CASSERRGGSYEQYF.

In this sample, this clone turned up a few times. The chain uses TRBV4-1 and TRBJ2-1; D gene unclear. CDR3 size: 13 residues. Germline V gives CDR1 MGHRA, CDR2 YSYEKL. The V end lost 0 bases, the J end lost 7 bases, and 7 bases lay between the germline ends. The DNA for the CDR3 is TGCGCCAGCAGCCAAGAAACCGGAAATGAGCAGTTCTTC. It translates to CASSQETGNEQFF.

V usage is TRBV27 and J usage is TRBJ2-1, with TRBD2 matching over 11 bases. This CDR3 is built from 14 residues. J was trimmed by 10 bases and V by 3 bases; bases with no gene match: 5. CDR1 and CDR2 (germline): MNHEY, SMNVEV (reference sequence). CDR3 protein: CASSLGTSGTEQFF. The CDR3 DNA sequence: TGTGCCAGCAGTTTGGGGACTAGCGGAACCGAGCAGTTCTTC.

The rearrangement joins TRBV4-1 to TRBJ2-7, with D unclear. The germline V gene has CDR1 MGHRA and CDR2 YSYEKL. The ends were cut back, 4 bases at V and 3 bases at J, with 13 bases in the middle. The CDR3 covers 14 residues. CDR3: CASSPEGLDYEQYF. The CDR3 DNA reads TGCGCCAGCAGCCCCGAAGGTCTCGACTACGAGCAGTACTTC.

This clone showed up just a few times. The sample has other DNA sequences that encode this CDR3 too. The chain joins TRBV5-1 to TRBJ2-7; TRBD1 matches 8 bases. From germline, CDR1 is SGHRS and CDR2 YFSETQ. Trimming at V came to 0 bases and at J to 3 bases, leaving 5 bases not matched to a gene. The CDR3 runs to 15 residues. The DNA for the CDR3 is TGCGCCAGCAGCTTGGTACAGGGGGTCTACTACGAGCAGTACTTC. This encodes CASSLVQGVYYEQYF.

This rearrangement joins TRBV4-1 to TRBJ2-5, with D perhaps assigned TRBD1 or TRBD2 (6 bases each). Trimming cost V 3 bases and J 5 bases, with 19 bases left between them. This CDR3 has 16 residues. The germline CDR1 and CDR2 sequences are MGHRA and YSYEKL. The DNA for the CDR3 is TGCGCCAGCAGCCATCTTCTAGGGCCCGGGGGCGAGACCCAGTACTTC. Translation gives CASSHLLGPGGETQYF.

This chain uses TRBV4-1 with TRBJ2-3; either TRBD1 or TRBD2 may fit D (5 bases each). The CDR3 consists of 21 residues. Trimming left V 3 bases short and J 0 bases short, with 28 bases between. From germline, CDR1 is MGHRA and CDR2 YSYEKL. In DNA form, the CDR3 reads TGCGCCAGCAGCCACCCCGTGGGTGGGACCTCCCCGGGGATTAGCACAGATACGCAGTATTTT. Its protein is CASSHPVGGTSPGISTDTQYF.

The chain carries TRBV7-9 and TRBJ1-1; 7 bases are shared with TRBD1. Losses at the gene ends were 5 bases for V and 4 bases for J; bases not matched to a gene: 10. This CDR3 region has 15 residues. The V gene's germline CDR1 is SEHNR and CDR2 FQNEAQ (reference sequence). CDR3 DNA sequence: TGTGCCAGCAGCCCCCCCGACAGGGAGGCCACTGAAGCTTTCTTT. Translation gives CASSPPDREATEAFF.

The chain couples TRBV4-3 to TRBJ2-7, with a tentative D call TRBD1 (6 bases). Germline CDR1 is LGHNA and CDR2 is YSLEER. The ends were cut back, 0 bases at V and 0 bases at J, with 9 bases in the middle. This CDR3 is built from 15 residues. CDR3: CASSQDRGTSYEQYF. The CDR3 DNA is TGCGCCAGCAGCCAAGACAGGGGAACCTCCTACGAGCAGTACTTC.

The chain uses TRBV20-1 and TRBJ2-5; no reliable D call. Germline V gene lookup returns CDR1 DFQATT and CDR2 SNEGSKA (reference sequence). This CDR3 is 11 amino acids long. Trimming removed 0 bases at V and 7 bases at J, with 6 bases between. DNA of the CDR3: TGCAGTGCTAGAGATTGGGGGACCCAGTACTTC. Amino acids: CSARDWGTQYF.

The chain joins TRBV12-5 to TRBJ1-5, with unresolved D. V was pared by 1 base and J by 8 bases, with 9 bases between. This CDR3 is 13 amino acids long. The germline CDR1 and CDR2 sequences are LGHNT and FRNRAP. The CDR3, as DNA: TGTGCTAGTGGTTTGGACCTGCCGGAGCCCCAGCATTTT. It specifies CASGLDLPEPQHF.

The chain combines TRBV7-9 with TRBJ1-1; 10 bases agree with TRBD1. This CDR3 is 16 amino acids long. CDR1 is SEHNR, CDR2 FQNEAQ, per germline (reference sequence). J lost 3 bases, V lost 5 bases, and 9 bases had no gene match. The CDR3, as DNA: TGTGCCAGCAGCCCAAGACAGGGGGCGGACCACACTGAAGCTTTCTTT. Translation: CASSPRQGADHTEAFF.

The rearrangement links TRBV4-3 to TRBJ1-1; D uncertain. The germline V and J ends were trimmed by 0 bases and 0 bases, with 5 bases remaining between them. This CDR3 region has 14 residues. Germline V gene sequence: CDR1 LGHNA, CDR2 YSLEER. The CDR3 sequence is CASSQEALNTEAFF. CDR3 in DNA: TGCGCCAGCAGCCAAGAAGCATTGAACACTGAAGCTTTCTTT.

J is TRBJ2-7 and V is TRBV19; D possibly corresponds to TRBD1 (5 bases). V was pared by 6 bases and J by 0 bases, with 12 bases between. The germline gives CDR1 LNHDA, CDR2 SQIVND (reference sequence). The CDR3 has 14 amino acids. The CDR3 nucleotides are TGTGCCAGTAGCTCGGACATCCGCTCCTACGAGCAGTACTTC. This gives the protein CASSSDIRSYEQYF.

This chain joins TRBV7-2 and TRBJ2-3, with D perhaps TRBD2 (5 bases). Looked up from germline, CDR1 is SGHTA and CDR2 is FQGNSA. The V gene lost 1 base and the J gene lost 0 bases, with 17 bases spanning the gap. This CDR3 has 18 residues. The CDR3 spells CASSLGVERLSSTDTQYF. The CDR3 DNA reads as TGTGCCAGCAGCTTAGGGGTAGAGCGGCTATCTAGCACAGATACGCAGTATTTT.

J is TRBJ2-7 and V is TRBV6-5; 8 bases are a match to TRBD1. V gave up 2 bases and J gave up 5 bases; unmatched junction bases: 8. Germline V gene lookup returns CDR1 MNHEY and CDR2 SVGAGI. This CDR3 is built from 15 residues. The CDR3 loop reads CASSYAGGIRDEQYF. DNA of the CDR3: TGTGCCAGCAGTTACGCAGGGGGCATACGAGACGAGCAGTACTTC.

The CDR3 spells CATSRDLESTDTQYF. The CDR3 bases are TGTGCCACCAGCAGAGATCTGGAGAGCACAGATACGCAGTATTTT. The chain combines TRBV15 with TRBJ2-3; D not certain. Germline CDR1 LNHNV, CDR2 YYDKDF (reference sequence). The ends were cut back, 0 bases at V and 0 bases at J, with 7 bases in the middle. The CDR3 totals 15 residues.